These 18 T cell receptor beta chains originate from one sample sequenced in a study of OX40 agonist ivuxolimab in advanced cancers. The data were produced by immunoSEQ multiplex PCR, yet TCRdb's version contains in-frame clones alone and is incomplete. This sample carries tens of thousands of clones, 92% of them seen once, and the ten largest clones take around 0.51%. Sequencing used CD4+ or CD8+ T cells sorted from blood, obtained in a trial of the OX40 agonist ivuxolimab. The origin of the receptors is an adult with an advanced solid tumor such as melanoma, head and neck, liver or kidney cancer.

V and J are TRBV2 and TRBJ2-1; tentative D call: TRBD2 (6 bases). Germline CDR1 SNHLY, CDR2 FYNNEI. This CDR3 comprises 16 residues. V lost 6 bases to trimming and J lost 6 bases, with 21 bases between them. CDR3 DNA sequence: TGTGCCAGCAGAAAGGAGGGGAGAGGGACGGCCAATGAGCAGTTCTTC. Translation gives CASRKEGRGTANEQFF.

This rearrangement joins TRBV6-5 to TRBJ2-1; D perhaps matches TRBD2 (6 bases). Germline values: CDR1 MNHEY, CDR2 SVGAGI. CDR3 length equals 11 residues. Trimming pared 4 bases from V and 10 bases from J, leaving 8 bases between. The CDR3 DNA follows: TGTGCCAGCAGTTCGACTAGGGAGCAGTTCTTC. Its protein is CASSSTREQFF.

The rearrangement joins TRBV19 to TRBJ2-6; 7 nucleotides match TRBD1. The CDR3 sequence is 16 residues long. Germline CDR1 LNHDA, CDR2 SQIVND (reference sequence). The J segment lost 2 bases and the V segment lost 3 bases, leaving 4 bases of the junction unmatched. This CDR3 is CASSMETGTGANVLTF. In DNA form, the CDR3 reads TGTGCCAGTAGTATGGAGACAGGGACTGGGGCCAACGTCCTGACTTTC.

Comments on this clone: A read error may account for a junction end that differs from germline. This chain links TRBV7-7 with TRBJ1-5; unclear D gene. CDR3 size: 16 residues. CDR1 is SSHAT, CDR2 FNYEAQ, per germline (reference sequence). CDR3 sequence: CASSLSPGVWNQPQHF. The DNA for the CDR3 is TGTGCTAGCAGCTTATCCCCCGGGGTTTGGAATCAGCCCCAGCATTTT.

This chain joins TRBV29-1 and TRBJ1-2; possibly TRBD1 for D (5 bases). The V end lost 2 bases, the J end lost 8 bases, and 9 bases lay between the germline ends. There are 11 residues in the CDR3. The germline CDR1 and CDR2 sequences are SQVTM and ANQGSEA. The CDR3 reads CSVEQGDGYTF. The CDR3 bases are TGCAGCGTTGAACAGGGAGACGGCTACACCTTC.

This clone came up once. The rearrangement joins TRBV9 to TRBJ2-5, with a weak D call TRBD2 (5 bases). CDR1 and CDR2 (germline): SGDLS, YYNGEE. This CDR3 spans 15 amino acids. The V end was cut by 0 bases, the J end by 1 base, with 10 bases between. CDR3 region: CASSVGVGVQETQYF. The CDR3 nucleotides read TGTGCCAGCAGCGTAGGTGTCGGGGTCCAAGAGACCCAGTACTTC.

V gene TRBV4-2 combines with J gene TRBJ2-5, with 8 positions matching TRBD2. Unmatched junction bases numbered 8, after V lost 1 base and J lost 4 bases. CDR1 is LGHNA and CDR2 is YNFKEQ in the germline V gene. The CDR3 runs 16 residues. The DNA of the CDR3 is TGTGCCAGCAGCCAAGCGGGAGGGGTGGGGGCAGAGACCCAGTACTTC. It translates to CASSQAGGVGAETQYF.

The V and J genes are TRBV5-1 and TRBJ2-2; TRBD1 matches 7 bases. The CDR3 sequence is 14 residues long. Per the germline V gene, CDR1 is SGHRS and CDR2 is YFSETQ. Trimming removed 0 bases from V and 6 bases from J; junction bases left unmatched: 2. CDR3 loop: CASSLGQGAGELFF. In DNA, the CDR3 is TGCGCCAGCAGCTTGGGTCAGGGGGCCGGGGAGCTGTTTTTT.

V usage is TRBV27 and J usage is TRBJ2-1; TRBD1 matches 9 bases. This CDR3 is 15 amino acids long. The trim removed 4 bases at V and 5 bases at J, leaving 6 bases unmatched. Germline CDR1 reads MNHEY; CDR2 reads SMNVEV (reference sequence). CDR3 DNA: TGTGCCAGCAGTTCACCGACAGGGGGGGACAATGAGCAGTTCTTC. It translates to CASSSPTGGDNEQFF.

In its sample, this clone was seen once. This rearrangement joins TRBV6-6 to TRBJ2-5; D not certain. The CDR3 length is 13 residues. The germline V gene encodes CDR1 MNHNY and CDR2 SVGAGI (reference sequence). V was shortened by 0 bases and J by 5 bases, with 7 bases between the two germline ends. The CDR3 region has the DNA TGTGCCAGCAGTTACTCGAGGCTGGAGACCCAGTACTTC. It encodes CASSYSRLETQYF.

V usage is TRBV11-2 and J usage is TRBJ1-1, with 8 nucleotides matching TRBD1. After removal of 3 bases from V and 1 base from J, the junction contained 4 bases not matched to a gene. The CDR3 has 15 residues. Looked up from germline, CDR1 is SGHAT and CDR2 is FQNNGV. CDR3 residues: CASSLGTGPNTEAFF. In DNA, the CDR3 is TGTGCCAGCAGCTTGGGGACAGGACCGAACACTGAAGCTTTCTTT.

This chain joins TRBV5-5 and TRBJ2-3, with D maybe TRBD1 (5 bases). V shed 0 bases and J shed 0 bases, with 5 bases lying between them. Per germline, CDR1 SGHKS and CDR2 YYEKEE (reference sequence). The CDR3 is made up of 14 amino acids. CDR3 in amino acids: CASSLAGSTDTQYF. The CDR3 DNA follows: TGTGCCAGCAGCTTGGCAGGGAGCACAGATACGCAGTATTTT.

This clone came up once. The chain combines TRBV6-5 with TRBJ1-2; the D is unclear. The germline V gene has CDR1 MNHEY and CDR2 SVGAGI. V was cut by 6 bases and J by 8 bases, with 13 bases left in between. The CDR3 contains 12 residues. The CDR3: CASSRATGGYTF. The CDR3 DNA sequence: TGTGCCAGCAGCCGGGCCACTGGGGGCTACACCTTC.

V usage is TRBV6-1 and J usage is TRBJ2-7, with D perhaps matching TRBD2 (5 bases). Germline CDR1 reads MNHNS; CDR2 reads SASEGT. The CDR3 loop spans 11 amino acids. Trimming cost V 6 bases and J 3 bases, with 6 bases left between them. The CDR3 nucleotides are TGTGCCAGCAGAGGACTCTACGAGCAGTACTTC. The encoded protein is CASRGLYEQYF.

The chain is built from TRBV30 and TRBJ2-2; 9 nucleotides match TRBD1. V trimming: 7 bases; J trimming: 5 bases; junction bases outside the gene matches: 5. Germline-derived CDR1 and CDR2 are GTSNPN and SVGIG (reference sequence). There are 13 residues in the CDR3. The CDR3 DNA is TGTGCCTTACAGGGGGCTGGAACCGGGGAGCTGTTTTTT. Its protein is CALQGAGTGELFF.

This clone appeared once. V is TRBV18 and J is TRBJ1-1, with D possibly matching TRBD1 (5 bases). V shed 2 bases and J shed 4 bases, with 11 bases lying between them. The CDR3 length is 14 residues. Germline CDR1 is KGHSH and CDR2 is LQKENI. DNA of the CDR3: TGTGCCAGCTCACCAGCGTCGGGGGGCACTGAAGCTTTCTTT. This encodes CASSPASGGTEAFF.

This chain connects TRBV6-6 to TRBJ2-5; 9 bases map to TRBD1. CDR1 MNHNY and CDR2 SVGAGI come from the germline V gene (reference sequence). The V and J ends lost 3 bases and 5 bases, in that order; junction bases with no gene match: 7. The CDR3 contains 15 residues. CDR3 DNA sequence: TGTGCCAGCAGTTATTGGGGACAGGGAAGGGAGACCCAGTACTTC. The encoded protein is CASSYWGQGRETQYF.

This chain uses TRBV9 with TRBJ2-7; D might be TRBD1 (6 bases). V was cut by 6 bases and J by 6 bases, with 16 bases left in between. Germline CDR1 SGDLS, CDR2 YYNGEE. The CDR3 extends over 13 amino acids. CDR3 in DNA: TGTGCCAGCACCCTTGGACAAGGGGGCGAGCAGTACTTC. This encodes CASTLGQGGEQYF.